The 19 T cell receptor beta chains below come from one sample, sequenced in a study of T cell responses to AZD1222 COVID-19 vaccine. Assay: immunoSEQ multiplex PCR; the TCRdb copy retains only in-frame clones and omits some. The repertoire holds about 140,000 clones, with roughly 92% as singletons. The sequenced sample was peripheral blood, obtained on day 0 of AZD1222 vaccination. Source of these receptors: an adult in good health.

This clone was counted once. The chain carries TRBV6-5 and TRBJ2-7, with 10 bases fitting TRBD1. The CDR3 covers 15 residues. Germline CDR1 MNHEY, CDR2 SVGAGI. V shed 2 bases and J 5 bases; nucleotides not matched to a gene: 6. The CDR3 sequence: CASSYRGTGVNEQYF. The DNA of the CDR3 is TGTGCCAGCAGTTACCGAGGGACAGGGGTGAACGAGCAGTACTTC.

The V and J genes are TRBV10-3 and TRBJ2-7, with a tentative D call TRBD1 (6 bases). V was trimmed by 0 bases and J by 1 base, leaving 10 bases between them. This CDR3 is built from 15 residues. Germline assignment: CDR1 ENHRY and CDR2 SYGVKD. The CDR3 sequence: CAISESSGQSYEQYF. CDR3 nucleotides: TGTGCCATCAGTGAGTCCTCGGGACAATCCTACGAGCAGTACTTC.

This sequence joins TRBV6-5 and TRBJ1-2; weak D call: TRBD1 (6 bases). With 2 bases removed from V and 4 bases from J, the gap between germline ends came to 14 bases. Germline-derived CDR1 and CDR2 are MNHEY and SVGAGI. The CDR3 totals 15 residues. The CDR3 region is CASSYGGGLGYGYTF. In DNA form, the CDR3 reads TGTGCCAGCAGTTACGGTGGGGGGCTTGGCTATGGCTACACCTTC.

The sample holds one count of this clone. The chain carries TRBV2 and TRBJ2-6; the match to TRBD1 covers 9 bases. The J segment lost 3 bases and the V segment lost 6 bases, leaving 6 bases of the junction unmatched. CDR3 length equals 16 residues. Looked up from germline, CDR1 is SNHLY and CDR2 is FYNNEI. Here the CDR3 DNA reads TGTGCCAGCAGCCCACAGGGGGCTCGTGGGGCCAACGTCCTGACTTTC. The encoded protein is CASSPQGARGANVLTF.

This chain links TRBV7-2 with TRBJ2-4; possibly TRBD2 for D (5 bases). Looked up from germline, CDR1 is SGHTA and CDR2 is FQGNSA. There are 12 residues in the CDR3. The V end was cut by 5 bases, the J end by 6 bases, with 8 bases between. The CDR3 DNA reads TGTGCCAGCAGCCGGGGAGTAAACATTCAGTACTTC. Residues: CASSRGVNIQYF.

The chain joins TRBV5-1 to TRBJ1-4, with D maybe TRBD1 (5 bases). V lost 4 bases and J lost 2, with 18 bases in between. The CDR3 sequence is 17 residues long. The V gene's germline CDR1 is SGHRS and CDR2 YFSETQ. The CDR3 here is CASSPDTLRWTNEKLFF. For the CDR3, the DNA is TGCGCCAGCAGCCCGGACACTTTGAGGTGGACTAATGAAAAACTGTTTTTT.

This rearrangement joins TRBV4-1 to TRBJ2-1, with 13 bases matching TRBD2. The germline V gene has CDR1 MGHRA and CDR2 YSYEKL. After removal of 5 bases from V and 7 bases from J, the junction contained 8 bases not matched to a gene. This CDR3 region has 16 residues. The CDR3 loop is CASSAGLAGAWNEQFF. For the CDR3, the DNA is TGCGCCAGCAGCGCCGGACTAGCGGGGGCTTGGAATGAGCAGTTCTTC.

The chain employs TRBV11-2 and TRBJ2-1; a weak D match, TRBD2 (5 bases). CDR1 is SGHAT, CDR2 FQNNGV, per germline. Trimming pared 1 base from V and 7 bases from J, leaving 17 bases between. The CDR3 is 16 amino acids. The CDR3 spells CASSLGLSGLRNEQFF. CDR3 DNA sequence: TGTGCCAGCAGCTTAGGCCTAAGCGGTTTACGGAATGAGCAGTTCTTC.

The chain recombines TRBV7-2 with TRBJ1-1; tentative D call: TRBD1 (5 bases). The V gene lost 6 bases and the J gene lost 1 base, with 9 bases spanning the gap. Germline V gives CDR1 SGHTA, CDR2 FQGNSA. The length of the CDR3 is 13 residues. This CDR3 is CASSFQGNTEAFF. CDR3 coding DNA: TGTGCCAGCAGTTTTCAGGGGAACACTGAAGCTTTCTTT.

This clone was recorded once. The V gene is TRBV19, the J gene TRBJ2-5; D gene ambiguous. V lost 1 base and J 2 bases, leaving 8 bases between the germline ends. Germline values: CDR1 LNHDA, CDR2 SQIVND (reference sequence). The CDR3 length is 14 residues. The CDR3 region is CASSIGNLQETQYF. The CDR3 region has the DNA TGTGCCAGTAGTATAGGTAATCTACAAGAGACCCAGTACTTC.

This clone came up once. This chain joins TRBV28 and TRBJ2-7; TRBD1 might be the D (6 bases). V gave up 5 bases and J gave up 3 bases, with 17 bases separating them. Germline V gives CDR1 MDHEN, CDR2 SYDVKM. CDR3 length: 15 amino acids. The CDR3 is CASSLTGSGIYEQYF. The DNA for the CDR3 is TGTGCCAGCAGTCTAACAGGGTCCGGGATCTACGAGCAGTACTTC.

The chain couples TRBV7-9 to TRBJ2-3; 11 nucleotides align to TRBD2. This CDR3 spans 15 amino acids. The germline gives CDR1 SEHNR, CDR2 FQNEAQ (reference sequence). With 1 base clipped from V and 4 bases from J, the junction kept 1 base outside the gene matches. Here the CDR3 DNA reads TGTGCCAGCAGCTTAGTAGCGGGAGGGGCAGATACGCAGTATTTT. This translates into CASSLVAGGADTQYF.

CDR3 residues: CATTFAGGPLSYNEQFF. The CDR3 region has the DNA TGTGCCACCACTTTCGCGGGAGGGCCGTTATCCTACAATGAGCAGTTCTTC. This chain joins TRBV15 and TRBJ2-1, with 9 positions matching TRBD2. CDR1 LNHNV and CDR2 YYDKDF come from the germline V gene (reference sequence). V lost 7 bases to trimming and J lost 1 base; unmatched junction nucleotides: 11. The CDR3 has 17 residues.

V is TRBV5-1 and J is TRBJ1-2, with a weak D call TRBD1 (6 bases). Germline lookup yields CDR1 SGHRS and CDR2 YFSETQ. V gave up 7 bases and J gave up 2 bases, with 18 bases separating them. This CDR3 region has 15 residues. CDR3 coding DNA: TGCGCCAGCCTCCCGGGTTCGGGGGGCAACTATGGCTACACCTTC. This gives the protein CASLPGSGGNYGYTF.

This chain uses TRBV28 with TRBJ1-3; 10 positions agree with TRBD1. The CDR3 spans 15 residues. Germline V gene lookup returns CDR1 MDHEN and CDR2 SYDVKM. The V and J ends lost 10 bases and 0 bases, in that order; junction bases with no gene match: 6. In nucleotides, the CDR3 is TGTGCCATACGACAGGGGGCCAACTCTGGAAACACCATATATTTT. Encoded protein: CAIRQGANSGNTIYF.

The chain combines TRBV6-5 with TRBJ1-1, with 7 bases identical to TRBD1. The CDR3 has 12 amino acids. Trimming at V came to 7 bases and at J to 5 bases, leaving 4 bases not matched to a gene. The germline gives CDR1 MNHEY, CDR2 SVGAGI. The CDR3 protein is CASNRGMTEAFF. The DNA for the CDR3 is TGTGCCAGCAACAGGGGCATGACTGAAGCTTTCTTT.

V and J are TRBV13 and TRBJ1-3; D perhaps matches TRBD1 (5 bases). The CDR3 has 16 residues. Trimming shortened V by 5 bases and J by 1 base, and 15 bases separated the two germline ends. Germline V gives CDR1 PRHDT, CDR2 FYEKMQ (reference sequence). The DNA for the CDR3 is TGTGCCAGCAGCCTTTGGGAGGGACGATCTGGAAACACCATATATTTT. Translation: CASSLWEGRSGNTIYF.

This chain connects TRBV11-1 to TRBJ2-3; D gene uncertain. V gave up 1 base and J gave up 0 bases, with 11 bases separating them. The CDR3 is 16 residues long. Looked up from germline, CDR1 is SGHAT and CDR2 is FQDESV (reference sequence). The CDR3 DNA follows: TGTGCCAGCAGCTTAGAGGGTACGCCTAGCACAGATACGCAGTATTTT. Amino acids: CASSLEGTPSTDTQYF. The full variable domain, in which reference TRBV11-1 and TRBJ2-3 provide the parts outside the CDR3, is EAEVAQSPRYKITEKSQAVAFWCDPISGHATLYWYRQILGQGPELLVQFQDESVVDDSQLPKDRFSAERLKGVDSTLKIQPAELGDSAMYLCASSLEGTPSTDTQYFGPGTRLTVL.

The rearrangement uses TRBV7-9 and TRBJ2-5, with D perhaps matching TRBD2 (6 bases). Germline CDR1 is SEHNR and CDR2 is FQNEAQ (reference sequence). Deletions cut 5 bases from V and 2 bases from J, with 21 bases between. This CDR3 region has 17 residues. DNA for the CDR3: TGTGCCAGCAGCATGGGTCTCGACGGTGGGGGGCAAGAGACCCAGTACTTC. This sequence encodes CASSMGLDGGGQETQYF.